What follows describes a single T cell receptor (beta chain). The sample belongs to a study of blood T cell repertoires in COVID-19. Overall study: Sites in the United States, Italy and Spain provided acute and convalescent COVID-19 samples. T cells, B-cell-depleted T cells, or PBMCs provided the cDNA or gDNA that served as material.

There are 18 residues in the CDR3. CDR1 is LGHNA, CDR2 YSLEER, per germline. With 4 bases removed from V and 0 bases from J, the gap between germline ends came to 16 bases. In the study's own analysis: Cell counts per sample came from amplifying reference gene primers. The data were produced by immunoSEQ multiplex PCR, yet TCRdb's version contains in-frame clones alone and is incomplete. V, J and clone size reflect that table, while D and trimming were determined from the DNA. Altogether 95,000 to 150,000 clones are present, just under 90% being singletons, with the ten largest covering approximately 2.3%.

The receptor comes from a woman aged 50 to 60 with acute or convalescent COVID-19. The genes are TRBV4-3 and TRBJ1-6; a possible D gene is TRBD1 (5 bases). Specimen: peripheral blood. CDR3 region: CASSPGPTSYSYNSPLHF. Here the CDR3 DNA reads TGCGCCAGCAGCCCAGGGCCGACTTCCTACTCCTATAATTCACCCCTCCACTTT.